This TCR beta chain emerged from a study of identical twins. V lost 5 bases to trimming and J lost 9 bases; unmatched junction nucleotides: 6. CDR1 LGHDT and CDR2 YNNKEL come from the germline V gene (reference sequence). The CDR3 has 12 residues. TCRdb redid the calling of the 5' RACE reads with MiXCR, one entry per CDR3 protein. The profile shows 400,000 to 550,000 distinct CDR3 sequences, 20% to 30% of them singletons. These records were also assigned to another study, of T cells expressing NK-cell markers.

The receptor comes from a woman aged 18-30 years in good health. This chain uses TRBV3-1 with TRBJ1-2; 7 nucleotides line up with TRBD1. Specimen: CD4+ T cells sorted from blood. The CDR3 reads CASSETGNSYTF. The CDR3 coding sequence is TGTGCCAGCAGCGAGACAGGGAACAGCTACACCTTC.